The sequence of this T cell receptor (beta chain) was determined in a study of tumor-infiltrating lymphocytes in primary liver carcinoma. A remark on this clonotype: Relative to the germline gene, one junction end is altered; a read error may explain this.

CDR3 length: 15 residues. Germline assignment: CDR1 MNHNY and CDR2 SVGAGI (reference sequence). Starting material of 450 to 500 ng total RNA yielded TCR beta cDNA via a constant-region primer. Investigators got TCR beta libraries out of three nested multiplex PCR rounds, done with slightly modified ARM-PCR. The first two PCR rounds, approximately 11 cycles each, used TRBV1-TRBV30 forward primers and a C-beta reverse primer. In TCRdb, the multiplex PCR reads were re-called with MiXCR into one record per CDR3 protein. The sample holds 100,000 or so distinct CDR3 sequences, around three quarters seen once. The tissue used was unsorted bulk material of about 17-33 mg. RNA and DNA were co-extracted from it with the AllPrep DNA/RNA mini kit. Every one of the tumor samples had a viable tumor cell content above 80%.

The material sequenced was liver tumor tissue from sampling region 5. Subset noted: tumor region T5, tumor centre. J is TRBJ1-5 and V is TRBV6-6, with D unclear. The sequence came from a woman aged 55-70 years with primary liver carcinoma and hepatitis B virus infection. For the CDR3, the DNA is TGTGTCAGCAGTTATAAGGCGCCGGGAGATCAGTCCCAGCATTTT. It yields the protein CVSSYKAPGDQSQHF.